One and the same sample provided the 29 T cell receptor beta chains below, sequenced in a study of neurological immune-mediated disorders. TCRdb re-analysed the 5' RACE reads in MiXCR, keeping a single row per CDR3 protein. The data contain tens of thousands of distinct CDR3 sequences, around 2.6% of them seen just once; the ten biggest clones take up 0.95% to 1.3%. The material sequenced was PBMCs. All receptors derive from a woman in her thirties with multiple sclerosis.

Ten or more counts support this clonotype. The chain uses TRBV7-9 and TRBJ1-6, with D unclear. V was pared by 1 base and J by 10 bases, with 5 bases between. Germline V gives CDR1 SEHNR, CDR2 FQNEAQ (reference sequence). The CDR3 runs 12 residues. DNA of the CDR3: TGTGCCAGCAGCTTAGTAGAGTCACCCCTCCACTTT. Translated: CASSLVESPLHF.

This clonotype was observed at least ten times. In nucleotides, the CDR3 is TGCAGTGCTGACTCCGGGACAGGGTCATGGAATCAGCCCCAGCATTTT. Translating gives CSADSGTGSWNQPQHF. The chain employs TRBV20-1 and TRBJ1-5, with 9 bases identical to TRBD1. CDR3 length: 16 residues. Germline V gene lookup returns CDR1 DFQATT and CDR2 SNEGSKA (reference sequence). Trimming removed 5 bases from V and 4 bases from J; junction bases left unmatched: 12.

Many counts were recorded for this clonotype. Mismatch with germline at one junction end may stem from a read error. The V gene is TRBV7-7, the J gene TRBJ2-1; the D is unclear. The CDR3 spans 13 residues. Looked up from germline, CDR1 is SSHAT and CDR2 is FNYEAQ (reference sequence). In DNA form, the CDR3 reads TGTGCTAGCAGCTTAGGCGTAAACAATGAGCAGTTCTTC. This sequence encodes CASSLGVNNEQFF.

This clonotype was counted ten times or more. The chain employs TRBV5-6 and TRBJ2-3; a weak D match, TRBD2 (6 bases). The V end was cut by 0 bases, the J end by 4 bases, with 12 bases between. The germline V gene has CDR1 SGHDT and CDR2 YYEEEE. This CDR3 comprises 15 residues. The CDR3 loop is CASSLGAGMADTQYF. The DNA for the CDR3 is TGTGCCAGCAGCTTGGGGGCGGGAATGGCAGATACGCAGTATTTT.

This clonotype was observed many times. This sequence joins TRBV7-2 and TRBJ2-3; TRBD2 aligns across 9 bases. The length of the CDR3 is 14 residues. CDR1 and CDR2 from the germline V gene are SGHTA and FQGNSA. V lost 5 bases and J lost 3; bases outside the gene matches: 3. This chain's CDR3 is CASSPTSGTDTQYF. CDR3 DNA sequence: TGTGCCAGCAGCCCGACTAGCGGAACAGATACGCAGTATTTT.

This clonotype was seen ten or more times. V gene TRBV20-1 combines with J gene TRBJ2-1, with 14 bases identical to TRBD2. V was clipped by 3 bases and J by 5 bases; unmatched bases: 3. The CDR3 length is 15 residues. Germline loops: CDR1 DFQATT, CDR2 SNEGSKA (reference sequence). For the CDR3, the DNA is TGCAGTGCTAGCCCGGGACTAGCGGGAGACAATGAGCAGTTCTTC. Encoded protein: CSASPGLAGDNEQFF.

This clonotype was detected many times. This chain uses TRBV2 with TRBJ2-1, with D perhaps TRBD2 (6 bases). This CDR3 is 15 amino acids long. Looked up from germline, CDR1 is SNHLY and CDR2 is FYNNEI. V was clipped by 6 bases and J by 0 bases, with 12 bases between them. In DNA form, the CDR3 reads TGTGCCAGCAGATTAGCGGTTAGCTCCTACAATGAGCAGTTCTTC. It is translated as CASRLAVSSYNEQFF.

This clonotype was counted at least ten times. The genes are TRBV12-3 or TRBV12-4 and TRBJ2-3; a weak D match, TRBD2 (5 bases). CDR3 length: 15 residues. With 3 bases removed from V and 6 bases from J, the gap between germline ends came to 16 bases. CDR3 in amino acids: CASSFLRTLGDTQYF. The CDR3 nucleotides are TGTGCCAGCAGTTTCCTCCGGACTCTGGGGGATACGCAGTATTTT.

This clonotype was seen repeatedly, ten times or more. The chain recombines TRBV20-1 with TRBJ1-1; D is ambiguous. Germline CDR1 reads DFQATT; CDR2 reads SNEGSKA (reference sequence). Trimming removed 0 bases at V and 3 bases at J, with 2 bases between. The CDR3 runs to 11 residues. The CDR3 DNA is TGCAGTGCTAGAGAATACACTGAAGCTTTCTTT. Residues: CSAREYTEAFF.

There are many counts of this clonotype. The rearrangement links TRBV6-1 to TRBJ1-1; tentatively, D is TRBD1 (5 bases). The germline V gene encodes CDR1 MNHNS and CDR2 SASEGT. The CDR3 is 13 residues long. With 6 bases removed from V and 6 bases from J, the gap between germline ends came to 14 bases. The CDR3 sequence: CASREQGLAEAFF. In DNA form, the CDR3 reads TGTGCCAGCAGGGAGCAGGGACTTGCTGAAGCTTTCTTT.

This clonotype was found many times. DNA of the CDR3: TGCAGTGCTAGTAGCGGTTCCCATATCCCAACCATTCAGTACTTC. Its translation is CSASSGSHIPTIQYF. The chain combines TRBV20-1 with TRBJ2-4, with D tentatively TRBD2 (6 bases). CDR1 is DFQATT and CDR2 is SNEGSKA in the germline V gene (reference sequence). V shed 3 bases and J shed 9 bases, with 21 bases lying between them. This CDR3 is 15 amino acids long.

This clonotype was detected ten times or more. CDR3 in DNA: TGTGCCAGCAGTCCCGTGGGCAGAATCAACACTGAAGCTTTCTTT. Translation gives CASSPVGRINTEAFF. This sequence joins TRBV27 and TRBJ1-1; D unclear. CDR1 and CDR2 (germline): MNHEY, SMNVEV (reference sequence). The CDR3 runs to 15 residues. With 5 bases removed from V and 2 bases from J, the gap between germline ends came to 15 bases.

This clonotype was detected ten times or more. The rearrangement uses TRBV6-2 or TRBV6-3 and TRBJ1-5; possibly TRBD1 for D (5 bases). Germline lookup yields CDR1 MNHEY and CDR2 SVGEGT. Trimming stripped 2 bases from V and 9 bases from J, with 20 bases between. This CDR3 contains 16 residues. CDR3 in DNA: TGTGCCAGCAGTTACGTAGGAATACAGGCGGGGACGCCCCAGCATTTT. Translation: CASSYVGIQAGTPQHF.

The rearrangement links TRBV5-1 to TRBJ1-2, with D uncertain. This CDR3 contains 16 residues. Trimming removed 0 bases at V and 2 bases at J, with 14 bases between. Per the germline V gene, CDR1 is SGHRS and CDR2 is YFSETQ. CDR3: CASSLGTRVYNYGYTF. The CDR3 coding sequence is TGCGCCAGCAGCTTGGGCACCCGGGTCTACAACTATGGCTACACCTTC.

This clonotype appeared many times. CDR3 in DNA: TGTGCCAGCAGTTCTAGCGGGGGGGAGACCCAGTACTTC. Translated, it gives CASSSSGGETQYF. The chain combines TRBV12-3 or TRBV12-4 with TRBJ2-5, with 11 bases aligning to TRBD2. Trimming at V came to 4 bases and at J to 5 bases, leaving 0 bases not matched to a gene. The CDR3 is 13 residues long.

This clonotype was recorded at least ten times. This sequence joins TRBV29-1 and TRBJ2-5, with D possibly being TRBD1 or TRBD2 (6 bases each). CDR1 and CDR2 (germline): SQVTM, ANQGSEA. Trimming left V 5 bases short and J 4 bases short, with 14 bases between. The CDR3 spans 13 residues. CDR3 residues: CSVTPGGLETQYF. In nucleotides, the CDR3 is TGCAGCGTTACTCCCGGGGGCCTAGAGACCCAGTACTTC.

This clonotype was found many times. This sequence joins TRBV12-3 or TRBV12-4 and TRBJ2-1; D may be TRBD2 (6 bases). This CDR3 contains 15 residues. V gave up 4 bases and J gave up 5 bases, with 15 bases separating them. The CDR3 loop is CASSSTPRGNNEQFF. The CDR3, as DNA: TGTGCCAGCAGTTCCACCCCCCGGGGGAACAATGAGCAGTTCTTC.

This clonotype was recorded at least ten times. The V gene is TRBV11-2, the J gene TRBJ2-1; TRBD1 is a possible D gene (6 bases). Germline-derived CDR1 and CDR2 are SGHAT and FQNNGV. CDR3 size: 16 residues. The V end lost 5 bases, the J end lost 0 bases, and 14 bases lay between the germline ends. CDR3 DNA sequence: TGTGCCAGCAGCGCCTTCGGACAGAGCTCCTACAATGAGCAGTTCTTC. Translated: CASSAFGQSSYNEQFF.

This clonotype was picked up many times. The chain uses TRBV5-6 and TRBJ1-6; tentative D call: TRBD1 (6 bases). The CDR3 has 14 amino acids. Germline values: CDR1 SGHDT, CDR2 YYEEEE. V gave up 3 bases and J gave up 5 bases, with 9 bases separating them. The CDR3: CASSWDTDNSPLHF. CDR3 bases: TGTGCCAGCAGCTGGGACACAGATAATTCACCCCTCCACTTT.

This clonotype was seen many times. V usage is TRBV7-9 and J usage is TRBJ2-6, with 9 positions matching TRBD1. CDR3 size: 18 residues. V gave up 3 bases and J gave up 0 bases; unmatched junction bases: 6. The germline gives CDR1 SEHNR, CDR2 FQNEAQ (reference sequence). The CDR3 DNA is TGTGCCAGCAGCTTGACGGGACAGGGACTCTCTGGGGCCAACGTCCTGACTTTC. As protein: CASSLTGQGLSGANVLTF.

This clonotype was picked up many times. The chain couples TRBV9 to TRBJ2-5, with a possible D match to TRBD1 (5 bases). Looked up from germline, CDR1 is SGDLS and CDR2 is YYNGEE. The V and J ends lost 4 bases and 5 bases respectively, with 18 bases between them. The CDR3 runs 15 residues. CDR3 in amino acids: CASSSLVGDEETQYF. The DNA of the CDR3 is TGTGCCAGCAGCTCCCTGGTAGGGGATGAGGAGACCCAGTACTTC.

In this sample, this clonotype turned up many times. The chain carries TRBV7-9 and TRBJ2-1, with 12 bases identical to TRBD2. Per the germline V gene, CDR1 is SEHNR and CDR2 is FQNEAQ (reference sequence). The CDR3 has 18 amino acids. With V trimmed by 3 bases and J by 2 bases, 8 bases remained unmatched. The CDR3 nucleotides are TGTGCCAGCAGCTTCCCGACTAGCGGGAGAATTACCTACAATGAGCAGTTCTTC. Protein: CASSFPTSGRITYNEQFF.

This clonotype was recorded many times. The rearrangement joins TRBV7-9 to TRBJ2-5; 7 bases are a match to TRBD1. Germline V gives CDR1 SEHNR, CDR2 FQNEAQ (reference sequence). Unmatched junction bases numbered 10, after V lost 5 bases and J lost 4 bases. The CDR3 length is 15 residues. The CDR3, as DNA: TGTGCCAGCAGCGTACCACAGGGGATGGTAGAGACCCAGTACTTC. Translated, it gives CASSVPQGMVETQYF. The variable domain in full, with the rest retrieved from reference TRBV7-9 and TRBJ2-5, is DTGVSQNPRHKITKRGQNVTFRCDPISEHNRLYWYRQTLGQGPEFLTYFQNEAQLEKSRLLSDRFSAERPKGSFSTLEIQRTEQGDSAMYLCASSVPQGMVETQYFGPGTRLLVL.

This clonotype was observed at least ten times. This chain joins TRBV28 and TRBJ2-1; D is perhaps TRBD2 (5 bases). This CDR3 is built from 12 residues. The V gene's germline CDR1 is MDHEN and CDR2 SYDVKM. The V end was cut by 8 bases, the J end by 8 bases, with 13 bases between. The CDR3 region is CASRTSNDEQFF. In DNA form, the CDR3 reads TGTGCCAGCCGAACTAGTAACGATGAGCAGTTCTTC.

This clonotype was picked up many times. The chain combines TRBV5-5 with TRBJ2-3; D perhaps matches TRBD2 (5 bases). The CDR3 is 14 amino acids. Trimming shortened V by 2 bases and J by 4 bases, and 11 bases separated the two germline ends. The germline V gene encodes CDR1 SGHKS and CDR2 YYEKEE (reference sequence). The CDR3 protein is CASSFSGMADTQYF. The CDR3 DNA follows: TGTGCCAGCAGCTTTTCGGGGATGGCAGATACGCAGTATTTT.

This clonotype was recorded many times. The chain couples TRBV5-1 to TRBJ1-6; perhaps TRBD1 as D (5 bases). CDR3 size: 14 residues. Deletions cut 3 bases from V and 6 bases from J, with 10 bases between. Germline lookup yields CDR1 SGHRS and CDR2 YFSETQ. The CDR3 region is CASSWGGGNSPLHF. Written as DNA, the CDR3 is TGCGCCAGCAGCTGGGGGGGGGGTAATTCACCCCTCCACTTT.

This clonotype was seen repeatedly, ten times or more. The chain couples TRBV4-3 to TRBJ2-1; D assignment may be TRBD1 or TRBD2 (5 bases each). CDR3 length: 14 residues. The V gene's germline CDR1 is LGHNA and CDR2 YSLEER. Trimming shortened V by 1 base and J by 7 bases, and 11 bases separated the two germline ends. The CDR3 nucleotides read TGCGCCAGCAGCCAAGGAGGGGCTAGTAATGAGCAGTTCTTC. Protein product: CASSQGGASNEQFF.

In this sample, this clonotype turned up many times. The chain links TRBV19 to TRBJ1-5, with D hard to call. The CDR3 has 13 residues. With 3 bases removed from V and 4 bases from J, the gap between germline ends came to 7 bases. CDR1 and CDR2 from the germline V gene are LNHDA and SQIVND (reference sequence). CDR3 sequence: CASSMSMNQPQHF. CDR3 DNA sequence: TGTGCCAGTAGTATGAGCATGAATCAGCCCCAGCATTTT.

This clonotype was counted ten times or more. The chain uses TRBV12-3 or TRBV12-4 and TRBJ1-1; tentatively, D is TRBD1 (5 bases). This CDR3 is built from 15 residues. The V gene lost 5 bases and the J gene lost 0 bases, with 13 bases spanning the gap. The CDR3 DNA sequence: TGTGCCAGCAGTCCCGTGGGGCCTATGAACACTGAAGCTTTCTTT. Protein product: CASSPVGPMNTEAFF.